Ten or more counts support the clone carrying this T cell receptor beta chain. These data belong to a study of Graves' ophthalmopathy and Graves' hyperthyroidism. Amplification from RNA transcripts yielded the TCR beta CDR3 regions. RT-PCR with HTBI primers came first, then second-round multiplex PCR. TCRdb ran MiXCR on the multiplex PCR reads and lists one entry per CDR3 protein. The sample lists more than 300,000 distinct CDR3 sequences, about a sixth seen once, with 2.4% in the top ten. Sample: peripheral blood. This clonotype was sampled from an adult woman with stable Graves' hyperthyroidism.

The CDR3 sequence is CASSPWDRDFGYTF. In DNA, the CDR3 is TGTGCCAGCAGCCCCTGGGACAGGGACTTTGGCTACACCTTC. The chain uses TRBV7-9 and TRBJ1-2, with 9 bases identical to TRBD1. Germline CDR1 is SEHNR and CDR2 is FQNEAQ (reference sequence). Unmatched junction bases numbered 8, after V lost 5 bases and J lost 7 bases. The CDR3 is made up of 14 amino acids.